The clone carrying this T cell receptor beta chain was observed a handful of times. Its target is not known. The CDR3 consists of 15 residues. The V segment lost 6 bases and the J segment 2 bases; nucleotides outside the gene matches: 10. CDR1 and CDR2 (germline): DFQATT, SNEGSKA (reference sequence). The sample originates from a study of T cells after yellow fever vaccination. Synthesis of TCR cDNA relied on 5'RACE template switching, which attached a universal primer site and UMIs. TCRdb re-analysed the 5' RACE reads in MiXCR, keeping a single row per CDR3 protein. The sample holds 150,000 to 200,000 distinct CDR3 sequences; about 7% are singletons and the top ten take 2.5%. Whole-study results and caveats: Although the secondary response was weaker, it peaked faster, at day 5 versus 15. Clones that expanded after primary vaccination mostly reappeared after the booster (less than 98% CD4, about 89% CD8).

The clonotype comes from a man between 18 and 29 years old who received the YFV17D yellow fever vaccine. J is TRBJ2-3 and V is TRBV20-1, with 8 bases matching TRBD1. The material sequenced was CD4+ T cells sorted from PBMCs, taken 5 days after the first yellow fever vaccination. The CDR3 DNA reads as TGCAGTGCCGACACGAGGACAGGGTTCACAGATACGCAGTATTTT. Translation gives CSADTRTGFTDTQYF.